The clone carrying this T cell receptor beta chain is a singleton in its sample. TCRdb keeps only in-frame clones here, not all; method: immunoSEQ multiplex PCR. The data contain about 57,000 clones, 80% to 95% of them singletons. This sample was taken from a study of T cell changes during pregnancy in multiple sclerosis. The germline gives CDR1 LGHNA, CDR2 YSLEER. With V trimmed by 4 bases and J by 8 bases, 14 bases remained unmatched. This CDR3 region has 16 residues. The sequencing here drew on CD4+ T cells from peripheral blood mononuclear cells, taken in the third trimester of pregnancy. The chain has TRBV4-3 and TRBJ1-2; 9 nucleotides line up with TRBD1. The origin of this receptor is a female donor with multiple sclerosis, enrolled in a pregnancy study. The CDR3 DNA is TGCGCCAGCAGCCTGATGGGGACAGGGATAATAGGAGGCTACACCTTC. Translation gives CASSLMGTGIIGGYTF.